This T cell receptor (beta chain) came from a study of blood T cell repertoires in COVID-19. This clone was detected a few times. CDR3 size: 18 residues. Trimming removed 4 bases at V and 0 bases at J, with 19 bases between. The table came from immunoSEQ multiplex PCR; TCRdb's copy has only in-frame clones and leaves some out. The sample consists of 150,000 or so clones, around 86% of them appearing once. The V and J genes are TRBV23-1 and TRBJ1-3; perhaps TRBD1 as D (5 bases). TRBV23-1 is sorted into the ORF group, with uncertain function. Sequenced material: peripheral blood. The receptor was isolated from a man aged 18 to 29 with acute or convalescent COVID-19. The CDR3 coding sequence is TGCGCCAGCAGTCGCAAGCGGGACCGGTCCGCCTCTGGAAACACCATATATTTT. Its translation: CASSRKRDRSASGNTIYF.